One sample yielded the 10 T cell receptor beta chains listed below, sequenced in a study of cytomegalovirus exposure and HLA in healthy donors. Primers for the PCR totalled 60 Vbeta and 13 Jbeta. Method: immunoSEQ multiplex PCR; TCRdb's copy keeps in-frame clones and lacks some. Here the sample spans tens of thousands of clones, around 70% being singletons. Sequenced material: PBMCs. These receptor sequences come from a woman between 25 and 40 years old in good health and CMV-seronegative.

This chain joins TRBV7-9 and TRBJ1-3; no reliable D call. The CDR3 spans 12 residues. Trimming removed 5 bases at V and 7 bases at J, with 9 bases between. Germline values: CDR1 SEHNR, CDR2 FQNEAQ (reference sequence). CDR3 DNA: TGTGCCAGCAGCCTACCGCCTAACACCATATATTTT. Protein: CASSLPPNTIYF.

This clone was seen repeatedly, ten times or more. The genes are TRBV10-2 and TRBJ1-5; 9 bases align to TRBD1. Germline V gene lookup returns CDR1 WSHSY and CDR2 SAAADI. V lost 6 bases and J lost 7; bases outside the gene matches: 4. This CDR3 has 13 amino acids. The CDR3 region has the DNA TGCGCCAGCAGCTTGGGACAGGGCCAGCCCCAGCATTTT. This gives the protein CASSLGQGQPQHF.

This clone was found once. V gene TRBV9 combines with J gene TRBJ1-5; 9 nucleotides match TRBD1. The CDR3 contains 15 residues. Germline CDR1 reads SGDLS; CDR2 reads YYNGEE. J was trimmed by 1 base and V by 4 bases; bases with no gene match: 3. The CDR3 here is CASSPGTGSNQPQHF. The CDR3 nucleotides are TGTGCCAGCAGCCCCGGGACAGGGAGCAATCAGCCCCAGCATTTT.

A single count supports this clone. The chain has TRBV30 and TRBJ1-4; D possibly corresponds to TRBD1 (5 bases). The germline V gene has CDR1 GTSNPN and CDR2 SVGIG (reference sequence). Trimming took off 1 base at V and 8 bases at J, with 11 bases between the two ends. There are 13 residues in the CDR3. CDR3 nucleotide sequence: TGTGCCTGGAGTGGGAGGGGCCGGGAAAAACTGTTTTTT. It codes for CAWSGRGREKLFF.

The genes are TRBV4-1 and TRBJ2-7, with 14 bases fitting TRBD2. V trimming: 1 base; J trimming: 2 bases; junction bases outside the gene matches: 4. CDR1 is MGHRA, CDR2 YSYEKL, per germline. CDR3 length equals 17 residues. CDR3 amino acids: CASSQGTSGGNAYEQYF. The CDR3, as DNA: TGCGCCAGCAGCCAAGGGACTAGCGGGGGGAACGCCTACGAGCAGTACTTC.

V and J are TRBV7-8 and TRBJ2-3; possible D gene TRBD1, 6 bases. The CDR3 contains 14 residues. Trimming removed 4 bases from V and 7 bases from J, with 15 bases in between. In germline, CDR1 is SGHVS, CDR2 FQNEAQ. DNA of the CDR3: TGTGCCAGCAGCTCCACCACAGGGATTAATACGCAGTATTTT. This translates into CASSSTTGINTQYF. The full variable domain, with the rest looked up from reference TRBV7-8 and TRBJ2-3, is GAGVSQSPRYKVAKRGQDVALRCDPISGHVSLFWYQQALGQGPEFLTYFQNEAQLDKSGLPSDRFFAERPEGSVSTLKIQRTQQEDSAVYLCASSSTTGINTQYFGPGTRLTVL.

V usage is TRBV19 and J usage is TRBJ1-4, with 8 bases identical to TRBD1. Germline V gene sequence: CDR1 LNHDA, CDR2 SQIVND (reference sequence). V shed 5 bases and J 0 bases; nucleotides not matched to a gene: 8. This CDR3 has 17 residues. DNA for the CDR3: TGTGCCAGTAGTCCCGGGACAGGATATGCAACTAATGAAAAACTGTTTTTT. Amino acid sequence: CASSPGTGYATNEKLFF. The variable domain in full, completed from reference TRBV19 and TRBJ1-4, reads DGGITQSPKYLFRKEGQNVTLSCEQNLNHDAMYWYRQDPGQGLRLIYYSQIVNDFQKGDIAEGYSVSREKKESFPLTVTSAQKNPTAFYLCASSPGTGYATNEKLFFGSGTQLSVL.

The gene calls are TRBV6-6 and TRBJ2-1; D may be TRBD2 (6 bases). The CDR3 length is 14 residues. With 5 bases removed from V and 3 bases from J, the gap between germline ends came to 11 bases. Germline V gene sequence: CDR1 MNHNY, CDR2 SVGAGI (reference sequence). The CDR3 sequence is CASSGGSNYNEQFF. CDR3 DNA sequence: TGTGCCAGCAGTGGGGGGAGTAACTACAATGAGCAGTTCTTC.

The CDR3 loop is CAWNRDSHTGELFF. In DNA, the CDR3 is TGTGCCTGGAATAGGGACTCTCACACCGGGGAGCTGTTTTTT. This rearrangement joins TRBV30 to TRBJ2-2; TRBD2 is a possible D gene (6 bases). CDR3 length equals 14 residues. Germline values: CDR1 GTSNPN, CDR2 SVGIG (reference sequence). The V end lost 4 bases, the J end lost 3 bases, and 12 bases lay between the germline ends.

This CDR3 is CASSLQGASNTEAFF. DNA for the CDR3: TGTGCCAGCAGTTTACAGGGGGCCTCGAACACTGAAGCTTTCTTT. The J gene is TRBJ1-1, the V gene TRBV28; 8 bases are a match to TRBD1. Per germline, CDR1 MDHEN and CDR2 SYDVKM. The J segment lost 1 base and the V segment lost 2 bases, leaving 3 bases of the junction unmatched. The CDR3 is 15 residues long.